This passage covers 22 T cell receptor beta chains from one sample sequenced in a study of blood T cells in healthy people across ages. Together with a sample-barcoded 5' primer, a J-beta primer mix was included in a second PCR lasting roughly 6 to 12 cycles. In TCRdb, the 5' RACE reads were re-called with MiXCR into one record per CDR3 protein. Of about 690,000 distinct CDR3 sequences in the sample, approximately 40% were seen once. Sequenced: blood. The receptors here all came from a man older than 75 in good health.

In its sample, this clonotype was seen a few times. This sequence joins TRBV28 and TRBJ2-7; 9 nucleotides match TRBD1. The germline gives CDR1 MDHEN, CDR2 SYDVKM. Trimming at V came to 6 bases and at J to 4 bases, leaving 7 bases not matched to a gene. The CDR3 runs to 14 residues. The CDR3 bases are TGTGCCAGCAGAGCACAGGGGGCGCGGTACGAGCAGTACTTC. This translates into CASRAQGARYEQYF. Using reference TRBV28 and TRBJ2-7 for the parts outside the CDR3, the full variable domain is DVKVTQSSRYLVKRTGEKVFLECVQDMDHENMFWYRQDPGLGLRLIYFSYDVKMKEKGDIPEGYSVSREKKERFSLILESASTNQTSMYLCASRAQGARYEQYFGPGTRLTVT.

This clonotype was recorded at least ten times. V is TRBV6-1 and J is TRBJ2-1; the D is unclear. Germline values: CDR1 MNHNS, CDR2 SASEGT. V shed 7 bases and J shed 8 bases, with 9 bases lying between them. CDR3 size: 11 residues. CDR3 amino acids: CASTVYDEQFF. The CDR3 DNA reads TGTGCCAGCACCGTTTACGATGAGCAGTTCTTC.

The chain uses TRBV6-2 or TRBV6-3 and TRBJ1-1; D gene unclear. V was pared by 2 bases and J by 7 bases, with 11 bases between. CDR1 MNHEY and CDR2 SVGEGT come from the germline V gene. The CDR3 is 13 residues long. CDR3 in amino acids: CASSYMTPVEAFF. The CDR3 DNA sequence: TGTGCCAGCAGTTACATGACACCAGTTGAAGCTTTCTTT.

This clonotype has more than one count but fewer than ten. This rearrangement joins TRBV6-2 or TRBV6-3 to TRBJ2-3; D is perhaps TRBD2 (5 bases). The CDR3 spans 15 residues. Trimming took off 2 bases at V and 0 bases at J, with 9 bases between the two ends. Per germline, CDR1 MNHEY and CDR2 SVGEGT. CDR3 in amino acids: CASSYRTSSTDTQYF. The DNA of the CDR3 is TGTGCCAGCAGTTACCGGACTTCTAGCACAGATACGCAGTATTTT.

V and J are TRBV10-3 and TRBJ1-5; 10 nucleotides match TRBD1. The CDR3 sequence is 14 residues long. V shed 6 bases, J shed 2 bases, and the junction held 1 base outside the gene matches. Germline assignment: CDR1 ENHRY and CDR2 SYGVKD. The CDR3 DNA follows: TGTGCCATCAGCGGACAGGGGGGCAATCAGCCCCAGCATTTT. Protein sequence: CAISGQGGNQPQHF.

This clonotype was found a few times. The genes are TRBV25-1 and TRBJ2-5; 9 positions agree with TRBD1. V was clipped by 4 bases and J by 1 base; unmatched bases: 1. The CDR3 loop spans 14 amino acids. Germline V gene sequence: CDR1 MGHDK, CDR2 SYGVNS. CDR3 in amino acids: CASSAGQGQETQYF. Written as DNA, the CDR3 is TGTGCCAGCAGTGCGGGACAGGGCCAAGAGACCCAGTACTTC.

This clonotype was picked up many times. This chain links TRBV7-3 with TRBJ2-5; D is tentatively TRBD1 or TRBD2 (5 bases each). V shed 2 bases and J shed 2 bases, with 12 bases lying between them. The germline V gene encodes CDR1 SGHTA and CDR2 FQGTGA. The CDR3 consists of 15 residues. CDR3 nucleotides: TGTGCCAGCAGCTTATTATCGGGACGGCAAGAGACCCAGTACTTC. This codes for CASSLLSGRQETQYF.

This clonotype was seen at least ten times. This chain connects TRBV28 to TRBJ1-6; TRBD1 is a possible D gene (6 bases). This CDR3 has 15 residues. Looked up from germline, CDR1 is MDHEN and CDR2 is SYDVKM. V lost 5 bases and J lost 9, with 17 bases in between. The CDR3 region has the DNA TGTGCCAGCAGTCCACAGGGAGAAGTGGGTTCACCCCTCCACTTT. Its translation is CASSPQGEVGSPLHF. Full variable domain (missing parts from reference TRBV28 and TRBJ1-6): DVKVTQSSRYLVKRTGEKVFLECVQDMDHENMFWYRQDPGLGLRLIYFSYDVKMKEKGDIPEGYSVSREKKERFSLILESASTNQTSMYLCASSPQGEVGSPLHFGNGTRLTVT.

About this clonotype: This could be a read error, since a much larger clone is one nucleotide away. The chain couples TRBV25-1 to TRBJ1-2; possibly TRBD1 for D (6 bases). CDR1 and CDR2 from the germline V gene are MGHDK and SYGVNS. Trimming removed 3 bases from V and 7 bases from J, with 18 bases in between. The CDR3 covers 15 residues. The CDR3 DNA sequence: TGTGCCAGCAGTGACGATAGTATAGGGGGGCGTGGCTACACCTTC. This encodes CASSDDSIGGRGYTF.

Note on this clonotype: Relative to the germline gene, one junction end is altered; a read error may explain this. This sequence joins TRBV27 and TRBJ1-5; D is perhaps TRBD1 (6 bases). The CDR3 has 8 residues. Germline CDR1 and CDR2: MNHEY and SMNVEV (reference sequence). CDR3 protein: CASSIQGF. The CDR3 bases are TGTGCCAGCAGTATACAGGGTTTT.

This clonotype was picked up a small number of times. V and J are TRBV5-1 and TRBJ1-6, with unresolved D. Deletions cut 0 bases from V and 8 bases from J, with 9 bases between. The CDR3 runs to 14 residues. Germline V gives CDR1 SGHRS, CDR2 YFSETQ. The CDR3 loop is CASSLGQEHSPLHF. CDR3 bases: TGCGCCAGCAGCTTGGGACAAGAACATTCACCCCTCCACTTT.

The genes are TRBV3-1 and TRBJ2-1, with TRBD2 identical over 11 bases. V shed 4 bases, J shed 5 bases, and the junction held 10 bases outside the gene matches. In germline, CDR1 is LGHDT, CDR2 YNNKEL (reference sequence). This CDR3 contains 17 residues. This chain's CDR3 is CASSRLSGRASNNEQFF. The CDR3, as DNA: TGTGCCAGCAGCCGGCTTAGCGGGAGGGCCAGCAACAATGAGCAGTTCTTC.

Turning to this clonotype: A much larger clone is a single base away; this may be a read error. This chain connects TRBV12-3 or TRBV12-4 to TRBJ2-5, with 8 positions matching TRBD2. TRBJ2-7 explains the end of the DNA better; the J call may be wrong. This CDR3 spans 14 amino acids. CDR3 in DNA: TGTGCCAGCAGCGTCGGGGGGGAGACCTACGAGCAGTACTTC. It is translated as CASSVGGETYEQYF.

This clonotype was found a few times. This chain joins TRBV18 and TRBJ2-4, with 7 positions matching TRBD1. The last part of the DNA fits TRBJ2-7 better; the J call may be wrong. This CDR3 has 16 amino acids. CDR1 is KGHSH and CDR2 is LQKENI in the germline V gene. The CDR3 is CASSRLAPRGTYEQYF. The DNA for the CDR3 is TGTGCCAGCTCACGACTCGCACCCAGGGGGACCTACGAGCAGTACTTC.

The V call is TRBV20-1, the J call TRBJ2-1; 8 bases are a match to TRBD2. V trimming: 6 bases; J trimming: 3 bases; junction bases outside the gene matches: 7. Germline values: CDR1 DFQATT, CDR2 SNEGSKA (reference sequence). This CDR3 spans 14 amino acids. The CDR3, as DNA: TGCAGTGCAAACGGACTAGCCCTCTACAATGAGCAGTTCTTC. Its translation: CSANGLALYNEQFF.

The J gene is TRBJ2-1, the V gene TRBV11-2; TRBD2 aligns across 8 bases. Looked up from germline, CDR1 is SGHAT and CDR2 is FQNNGV. Trimming cost V 0 bases and J 4 bases; bases outside gene matches: 8. The CDR3 consists of 17 residues. The CDR3 DNA sequence: TGTGCCAGCAGCTTAGAGGGGCGGGGGGCAAATTACAATGAGCAGTTCTTC. Translating gives CASSLEGRGANYNEQFF.

This clonotype has more than one count but fewer than ten. The chain has TRBV7-9 and TRBJ1-4; no reliable D call. The V gene lost 2 bases and the J gene lost 0 bases, with 13 bases spanning the gap. Germline V CDR1 and CDR2: SEHNR, FQNEAQ (reference sequence). The CDR3 runs to 17 residues. CDR3 coding DNA: TGTGCCAGCAGCTTATCCCCAGGAATGCCAACTAATGAAAAACTGTTTTTT. Translation: CASSLSPGMPTNEKLFF.

In its sample, this clonotype was seen many times. This sequence joins TRBV11-1 and TRBJ2-7, with no clear D. Trimming stripped 1 base from V and 2 bases from J, with 9 bases between. The CDR3 spans 14 residues. Germline lookup yields CDR1 SGHAT and CDR2 FQDESV (reference sequence). CDR3 amino acids: CASSLGSSAYEQYF. CDR3 in DNA: TGTGCCAGCAGCTTAGGGTCATCAGCCTACGAGCAGTACTTC. Full variable domain (rest looked up from reference TRBV11-1 and TRBJ2-7): EAEVAQSPRYKITEKSQAVAFWCDPISGHATLYWYRQILGQGPELLVQFQDESVVDDSQLPKDRFSAERLKGVDSTLKIQPAELGDSAMYLCASSLGSSAYEQYFGPGTRLTVT.

This clonotype has only a few counts. J is TRBJ1-6 and V is TRBV6-6; D call uncertain. Deletions cut 7 bases from V and 0 bases from J, with 10 bases between. The CDR3 extends over 15 amino acids. Looked up from germline, CDR1 is MNHNY and CDR2 is SVGAGI (reference sequence). CDR3 in amino acids: CASKKDLSYNSPLHF. CDR3 DNA: TGTGCCAGCAAGAAGGATCTCTCCTATAATTCACCCCTCCACTTT.

With respect to this clonotype: A junction end diverges from the germline sequence, so it may reflect a read error. V and J are TRBV7-2 and TRBJ2-6, with D possibly TRBD1 on 6 matching bases. Germline V gene lookup returns CDR1 SGHTA and CDR2 FQGNSA. The CDR3 has 15 residues. This chain's CDR3 is CASSMDSSGANALTF. The CDR3 DNA reads as TGTGCCAGCAGCATGGACAGCTCTGGGGCCAACGCCCTGACTTTC.

V gene TRBV7-2 combines with J gene TRBJ2-3; 11 bases agree with TRBD2. J lost 5 bases, V lost 7 bases, and 5 bases had no gene match. Germline V gene data show CDR1 as SGHTA and CDR2 as FQGNSA. The CDR3 loop spans 14 amino acids. The chain's CDR3 is CASILAGGLDTQYF. The CDR3 region has the DNA TGTGCCAGCATCCTAGCGGGGGGCTTAGATACGCAGTATTTT.

For this clonotype: This sequence may be a read error, since a much larger clone differs from it by one base. CDR3 residues: CSASTGNGLNEQYF. As DNA, the CDR3 is TGCAGTGCCTCAACGGGGAACGGATTGAATGAGCAGTACTTC. The chain carries TRBV20-1 and TRBJ2-7; a weak D match, TRBD2 (5 bases). This CDR3 is built from 14 residues. V shed 6 bases and J shed 7 bases, with 22 bases lying between them. Germline assignment: CDR1 DFQATT and CDR2 SNEGSKA (reference sequence).